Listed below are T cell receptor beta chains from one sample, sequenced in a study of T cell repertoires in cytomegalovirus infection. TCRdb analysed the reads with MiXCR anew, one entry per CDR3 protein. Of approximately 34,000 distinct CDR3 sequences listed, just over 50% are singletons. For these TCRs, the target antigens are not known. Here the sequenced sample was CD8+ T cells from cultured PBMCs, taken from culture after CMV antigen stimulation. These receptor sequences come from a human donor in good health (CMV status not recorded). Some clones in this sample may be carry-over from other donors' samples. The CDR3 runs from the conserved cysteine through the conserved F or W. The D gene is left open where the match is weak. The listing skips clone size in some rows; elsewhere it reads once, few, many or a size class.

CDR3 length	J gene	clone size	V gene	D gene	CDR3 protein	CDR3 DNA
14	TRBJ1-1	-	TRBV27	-	CASSLYTGRAEAFF	TGTGCCAGCAGTTTGTATACAGGGAGGGCTGAAGCTTTCTTT
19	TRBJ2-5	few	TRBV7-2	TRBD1	CASSLLGGQGLGRMETQYF	TGTGCCAGCAGCCTGTTAGGGGGACAGGGCCTGGGTCGTATGGAGACCCAGTACTTC
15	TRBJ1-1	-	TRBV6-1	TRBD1	CASSLTGGMNTEAFF	TGTGCCAGCAGCCTAACAGGGGGCATGAACACTGAAGCTTTCTTT
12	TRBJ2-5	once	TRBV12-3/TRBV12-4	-	CASSRTEETQYF	TGTGCCAGCAGTCGGACCGAAGAGACCCAGTACTTC
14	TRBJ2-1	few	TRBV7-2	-	CASSPRAGLREQFF	TGTGCCAGCAGCCCACGAGCAGGTCTGCGTGAGCAGTTCTTC
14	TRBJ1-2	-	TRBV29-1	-	CSVVRFTGPDGYTF	TGCAGCGTTGTCCGATTTACAGGGCCCGACGGCTACACCTTC
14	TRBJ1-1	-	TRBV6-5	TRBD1	CASSVQGVKTEAFF	TGTGCCAGCAGCGTACAGGGGGTTAAAACTGAAGCTTTCTTT
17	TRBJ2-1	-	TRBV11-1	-	CASSSYAGTPGGDEQFF	TGTGCCAGCAGCTCCTATGCCGGGACTCCAGGAGGGGATGAGCAGTTCTTC
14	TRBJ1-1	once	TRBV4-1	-	CASSQIDPNTEAFF	TGCGCCAGCAGCCAGATTGACCCGAACACTGAAGCTTTCTTT
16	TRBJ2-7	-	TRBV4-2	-	CASSQDFLARSYEQYF	TGTGCCAGCAGCCAAGATTTTCTGGCTCGCTCCTACGAGCAGTACTTC
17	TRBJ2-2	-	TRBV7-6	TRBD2	CASSLGGRRSNTGELFF	TGTGCCAGCAGCTTGGGAGGGCGCAGGAGTAACACCGGGGAGCTGTTTTTT
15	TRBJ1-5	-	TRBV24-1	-	CATSDLDSSNQPQHF	TGTGCCACCAGTGATTTGGACAGCAGCAATCAGCCCCAGCATTTT
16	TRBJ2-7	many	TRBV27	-	CASSSSAGGPTYEQYF	TGTGCCAGCAGTTCATCCGCCGGGGGGCCAACCTACGAGCAGTACTTC
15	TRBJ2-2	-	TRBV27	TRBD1	CASSLKRGRTGELFF	TGTGCCAGCAGTTTAAAGAGGGGGCGAACCGGGGAGCTGTTTTTT
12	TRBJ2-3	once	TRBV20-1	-	CSVGTPLDTQYF	TGCAGTGTAGGGACACCCTTAGATACGCAGTATTTT
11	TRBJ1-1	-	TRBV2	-	CADRVNTEAFF	TGTGCCGACCGAGTGAACACTGAAGCTTTCTTT
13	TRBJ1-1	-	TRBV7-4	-	CASVPTANTEAFF	TGTGCCAGCGTGCCGACGGCGAACACTGAAGCTTTCTTT
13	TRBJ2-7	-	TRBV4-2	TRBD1	CASSLDRDHEQYF	TGTGCCAGCAGCCTGGACAGGGACCACGAGCAGTACTTC
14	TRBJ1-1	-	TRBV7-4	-	CASSLGTDNTEAFF	TGTGCCAGCAGCCTCGGGACGGATAACACTGAAGCTTTCTTT